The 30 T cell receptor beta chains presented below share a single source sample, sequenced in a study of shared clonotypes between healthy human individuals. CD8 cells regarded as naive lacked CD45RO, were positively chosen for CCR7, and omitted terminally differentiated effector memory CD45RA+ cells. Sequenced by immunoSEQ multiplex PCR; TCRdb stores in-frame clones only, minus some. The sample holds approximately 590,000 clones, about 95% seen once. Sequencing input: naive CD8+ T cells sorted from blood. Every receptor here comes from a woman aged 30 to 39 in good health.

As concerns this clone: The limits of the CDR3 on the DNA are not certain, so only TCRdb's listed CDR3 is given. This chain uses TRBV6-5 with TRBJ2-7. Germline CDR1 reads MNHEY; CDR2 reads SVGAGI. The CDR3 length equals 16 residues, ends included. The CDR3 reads CASSYSTFGALNEQYF.

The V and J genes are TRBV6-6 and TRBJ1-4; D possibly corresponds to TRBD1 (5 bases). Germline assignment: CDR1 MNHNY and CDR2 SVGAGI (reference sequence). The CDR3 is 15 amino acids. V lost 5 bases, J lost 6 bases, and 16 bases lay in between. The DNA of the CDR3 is TGTGCCAGCAGTCAAAGACGGGCGGGGGATGAAAAACTGTTTTTT. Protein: CASSQRRAGDEKLFF.

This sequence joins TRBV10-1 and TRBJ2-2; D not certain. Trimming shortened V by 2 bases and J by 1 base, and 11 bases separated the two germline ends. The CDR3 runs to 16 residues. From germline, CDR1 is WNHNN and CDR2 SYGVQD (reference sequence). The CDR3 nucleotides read TGCGCCAGCAGTGAGAGCGTGGGCCGGAACACCGGGGAGCTGTTTTTT. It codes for CASSESVGRNTGELFF.

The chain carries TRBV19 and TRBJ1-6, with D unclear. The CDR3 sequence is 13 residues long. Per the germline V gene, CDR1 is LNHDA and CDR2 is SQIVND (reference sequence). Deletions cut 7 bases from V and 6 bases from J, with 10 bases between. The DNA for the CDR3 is TGTGCCAGTACGGGGTGGGGTAATTCACCCCTCCACTTT. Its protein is CASTGWGNSPLHF.

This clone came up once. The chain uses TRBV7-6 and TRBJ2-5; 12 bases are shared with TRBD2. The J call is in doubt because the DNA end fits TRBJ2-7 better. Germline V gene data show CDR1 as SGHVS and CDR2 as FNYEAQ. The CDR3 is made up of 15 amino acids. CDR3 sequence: CASPETSGSPGEQYF. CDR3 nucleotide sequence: TGTGCCAGCCCGGAGACTAGCGGGAGCCCAGGCGAGCAGTACTTC.

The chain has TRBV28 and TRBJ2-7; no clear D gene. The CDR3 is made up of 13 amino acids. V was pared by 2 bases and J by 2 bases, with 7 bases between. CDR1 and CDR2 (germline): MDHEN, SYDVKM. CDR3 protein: CASSLLSAYEQYF. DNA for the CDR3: TGTGCCAGCAGTTTACTCAGTGCCTACGAGCAGTACTTC.

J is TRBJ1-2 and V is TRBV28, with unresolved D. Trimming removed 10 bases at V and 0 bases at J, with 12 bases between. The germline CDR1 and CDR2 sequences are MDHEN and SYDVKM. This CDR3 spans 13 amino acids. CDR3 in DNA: TGTGCCACACCCGGCGGCCCTAACTATGGCTACACCTTC. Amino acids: CATPGGPNYGYTF.

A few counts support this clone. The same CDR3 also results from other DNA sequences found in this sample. The CDR3 spells CASSSGGQPQHF. Here the CDR3 DNA reads TGTGCCAGCAGCTCTGGTGGGCAGCCCCAGCATTTT. The chain uses TRBV5-5 and TRBJ1-5; D gene ambiguous. The CDR3 spans 12 residues. Trimming removed 3 bases from V and 7 bases from J, with 8 bases in between. Germline V gene data show CDR1 as SGHKS and CDR2 as YYEKEE (reference sequence).

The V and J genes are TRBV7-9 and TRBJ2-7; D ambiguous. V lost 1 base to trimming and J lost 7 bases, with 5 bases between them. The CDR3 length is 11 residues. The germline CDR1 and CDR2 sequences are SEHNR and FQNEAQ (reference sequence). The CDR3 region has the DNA TGTGCCAGCAGCTTAGTCGAAGAGCAGTACTTC. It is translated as CASSLVEEQYF.

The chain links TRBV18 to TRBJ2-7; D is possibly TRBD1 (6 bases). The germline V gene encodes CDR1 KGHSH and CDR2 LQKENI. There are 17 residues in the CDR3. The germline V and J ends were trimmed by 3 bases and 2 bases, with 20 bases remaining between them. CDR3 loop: CASSPFDPGYRAYEQYF. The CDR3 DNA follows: TGTGCCAGCTCACCCTTCGACCCAGGGTACAGGGCCTACGAGCAGTACTTC. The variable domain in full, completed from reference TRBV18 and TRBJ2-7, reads NAGVMQNPRHLVRRRGQEARLRCSPMKGHSHVYWYRQLPEEGLKFMVYLQKENIIDESGMPKERFSAEFPKEGPSILRIQQVVRGDSAAYFCASSPFDPGYRAYEQYFGPGTRLTVT.

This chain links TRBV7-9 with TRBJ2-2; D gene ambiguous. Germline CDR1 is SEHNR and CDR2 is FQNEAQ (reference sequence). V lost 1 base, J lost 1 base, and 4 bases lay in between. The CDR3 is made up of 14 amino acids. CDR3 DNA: TGTGCCAGCAGCTTAGGGGAGAACACCGGGGAGCTGTTTTTT. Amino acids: CASSLGENTGELFF.

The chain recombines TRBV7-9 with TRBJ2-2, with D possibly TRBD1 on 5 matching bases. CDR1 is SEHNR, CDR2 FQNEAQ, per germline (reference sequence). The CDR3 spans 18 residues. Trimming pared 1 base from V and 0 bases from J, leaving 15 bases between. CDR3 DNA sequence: TGTGCCAGCAGCTTAGATCCCACAGGCCCCGCGAACACCGGGGAGCTGTTTTTT. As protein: CASSLDPTGPANTGELFF.

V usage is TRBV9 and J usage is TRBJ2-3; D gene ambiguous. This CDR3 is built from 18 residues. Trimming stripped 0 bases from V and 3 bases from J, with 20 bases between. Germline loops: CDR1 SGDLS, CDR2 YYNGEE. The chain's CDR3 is CASSVEGASSRITDTQYF. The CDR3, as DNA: TGTGCCAGCAGCGTAGAGGGTGCGTCTTCGCGCATTACAGATACGCAGTATTTT. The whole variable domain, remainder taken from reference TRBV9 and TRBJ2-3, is DSGVTQTPKHLITATGQRVTLRCSPRSGDLSVYWYQQSLDQGLQFLIQYYNGEERAKGNILERFSAQQFPDLHSELNLSSLELGDSALYFCASSVEGASSRITDTQYFGPGTRLTVL.

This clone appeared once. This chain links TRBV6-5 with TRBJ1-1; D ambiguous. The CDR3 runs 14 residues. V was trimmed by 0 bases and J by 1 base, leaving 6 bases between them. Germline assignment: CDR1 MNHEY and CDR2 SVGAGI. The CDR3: CASSYSHRNTEAFF. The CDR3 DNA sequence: TGTGCCAGCAGTTACTCACACAGGAACACTGAAGCTTTCTTT.

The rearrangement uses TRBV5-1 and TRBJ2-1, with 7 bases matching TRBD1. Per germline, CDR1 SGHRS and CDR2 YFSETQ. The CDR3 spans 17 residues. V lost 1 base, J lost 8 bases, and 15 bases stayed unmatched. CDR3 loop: CASSLNYGTARVDEQFF. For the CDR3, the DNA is TGCGCCAGCAGCTTGAATTACGGGACAGCGAGGGTCGATGAGCAGTTCTTC.

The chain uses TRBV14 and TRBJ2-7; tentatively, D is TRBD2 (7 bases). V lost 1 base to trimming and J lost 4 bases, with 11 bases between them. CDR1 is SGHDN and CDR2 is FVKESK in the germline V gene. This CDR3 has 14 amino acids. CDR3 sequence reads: CASSQAGGGYEQYF. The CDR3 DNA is TGTGCCAGCAGCCAAGCGGGGGGCGGGTACGAGCAGTACTTC.

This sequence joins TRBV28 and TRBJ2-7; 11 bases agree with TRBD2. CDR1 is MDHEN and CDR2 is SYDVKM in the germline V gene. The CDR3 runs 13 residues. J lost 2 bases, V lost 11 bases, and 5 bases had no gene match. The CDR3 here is CAGSGRATYEQYF. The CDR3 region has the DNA TGTGCCGGTAGCGGGAGGGCCACCTACGAGCAGTACTTC.

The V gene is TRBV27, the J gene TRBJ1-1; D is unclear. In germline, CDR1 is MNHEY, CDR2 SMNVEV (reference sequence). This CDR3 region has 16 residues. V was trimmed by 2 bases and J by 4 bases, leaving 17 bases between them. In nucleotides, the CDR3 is TGTGCCAGCAGTTTAAGGTCGGTAGGGTGGGGCACTGAAGCTTTCTTT. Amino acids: CASSLRSVGWGTEAFF.

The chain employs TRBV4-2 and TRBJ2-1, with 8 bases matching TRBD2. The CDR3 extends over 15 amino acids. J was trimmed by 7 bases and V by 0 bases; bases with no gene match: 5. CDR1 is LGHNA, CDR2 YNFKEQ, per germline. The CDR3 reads CASSQEWTSYNEQFF. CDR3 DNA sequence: TGTGCCAGCAGCCAAGAGTGGACTAGCTATAATGAGCAGTTCTTC.

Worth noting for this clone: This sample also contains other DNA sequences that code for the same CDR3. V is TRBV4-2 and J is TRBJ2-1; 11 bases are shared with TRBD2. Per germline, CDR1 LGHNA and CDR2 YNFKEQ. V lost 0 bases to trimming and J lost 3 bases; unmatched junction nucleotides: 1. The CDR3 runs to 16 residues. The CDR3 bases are TGTGCCAGCAGCCAAGAACTAGCGGGAGTCTACAATGAGCAGTTCTTC. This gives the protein CASSQELAGVYNEQFF.

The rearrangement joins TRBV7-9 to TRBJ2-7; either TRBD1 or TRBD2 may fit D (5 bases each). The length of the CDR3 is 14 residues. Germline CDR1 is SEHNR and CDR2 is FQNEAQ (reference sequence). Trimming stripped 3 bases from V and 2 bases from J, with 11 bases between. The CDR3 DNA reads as TGTGCCAGCAGCTTCCGGGACGCACCCTACGAGCAGTACTTC. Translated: CASSFRDAPYEQYF.

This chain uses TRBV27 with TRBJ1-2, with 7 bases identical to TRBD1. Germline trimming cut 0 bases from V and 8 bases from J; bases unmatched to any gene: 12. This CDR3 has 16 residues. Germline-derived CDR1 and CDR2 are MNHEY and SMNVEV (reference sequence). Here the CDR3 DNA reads TGTGCCAGCAGTTTATCCGGCGAGGGGGCGCAAGAAGGCTACACCTTC. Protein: CASSLSGEGAQEGYTF.

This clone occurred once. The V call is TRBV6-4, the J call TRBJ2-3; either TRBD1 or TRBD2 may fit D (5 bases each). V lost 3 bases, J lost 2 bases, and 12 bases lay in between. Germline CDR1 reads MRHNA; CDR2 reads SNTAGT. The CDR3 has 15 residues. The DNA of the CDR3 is TGTGCCAGCAGTGAATGGGGGTCCTTCACAGATACGCAGTATTTT. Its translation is CASSEWGSFTDTQYF.

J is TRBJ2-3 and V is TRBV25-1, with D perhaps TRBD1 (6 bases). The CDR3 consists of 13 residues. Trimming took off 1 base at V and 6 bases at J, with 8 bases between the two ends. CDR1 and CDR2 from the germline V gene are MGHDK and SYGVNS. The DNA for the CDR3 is TGTGCCAGCAGTGAATTGGGGGCCGATACGCAGTATTTT. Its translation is CASSELGADTQYF.

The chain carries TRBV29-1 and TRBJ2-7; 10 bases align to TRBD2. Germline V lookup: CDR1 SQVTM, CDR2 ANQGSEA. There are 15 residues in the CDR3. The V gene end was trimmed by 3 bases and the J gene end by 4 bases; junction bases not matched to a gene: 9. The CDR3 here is CSVEWLAGVRYEQYF. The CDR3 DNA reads TGCAGCGTTGAGTGGCTAGCGGGAGTCAGATACGAGCAGTACTTC.

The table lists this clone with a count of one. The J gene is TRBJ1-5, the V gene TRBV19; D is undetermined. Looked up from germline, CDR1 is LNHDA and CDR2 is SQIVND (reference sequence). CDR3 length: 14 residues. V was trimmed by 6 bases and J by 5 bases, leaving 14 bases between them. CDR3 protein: CASRYFGRDQPQHF. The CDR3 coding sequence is TGTGCCAGTAGATATTTTGGGAGGGATCAGCCCCAGCATTTT.

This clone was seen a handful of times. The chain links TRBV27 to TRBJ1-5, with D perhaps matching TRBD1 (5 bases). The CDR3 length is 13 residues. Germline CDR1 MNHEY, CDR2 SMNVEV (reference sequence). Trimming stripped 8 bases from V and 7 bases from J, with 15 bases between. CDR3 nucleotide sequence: TGTGCCAGCGGTGACAGCCCCGGCCAGCCCCAGCATTTT. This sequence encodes CASGDSPGQPQHF.

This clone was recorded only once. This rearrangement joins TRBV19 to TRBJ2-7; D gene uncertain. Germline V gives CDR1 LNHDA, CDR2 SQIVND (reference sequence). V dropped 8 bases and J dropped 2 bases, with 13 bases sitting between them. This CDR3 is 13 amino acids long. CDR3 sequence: CASGPGPAYEQYF. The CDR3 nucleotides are TGTGCCAGTGGACCGGGTCCAGCCTACGAGCAGTACTTC.

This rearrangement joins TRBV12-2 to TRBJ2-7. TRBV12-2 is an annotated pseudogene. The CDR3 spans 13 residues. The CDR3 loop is CAPRGGQSSEQYF. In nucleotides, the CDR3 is TGTGCCCCTAGGGGGGGACAGAGTTCGGAGCAGTACTTC.

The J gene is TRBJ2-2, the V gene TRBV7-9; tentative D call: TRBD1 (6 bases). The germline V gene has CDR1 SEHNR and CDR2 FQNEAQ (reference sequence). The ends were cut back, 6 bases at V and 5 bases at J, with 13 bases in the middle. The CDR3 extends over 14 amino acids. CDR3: CASSRFQGTGELFF. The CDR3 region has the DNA TGTGCCAGCAGTCGTTTCCAGGGGACCGGGGAGCTGTTTTTT.